The sequence of this TCR beta chain was determined in a study of cytomegalovirus exposure and HLA in healthy donors. Study-level results: The authors listed 164 TCR beta chains as cytomegalovirus-associated.

The V gene's germline CDR1 is MNHNS and CDR2 SASEGT. J lost 4 bases, V lost 0 bases, and 10 bases had no gene match. This CDR3 comprises 17 residues. Comment on this clone: Its antigen is currently unknown.

Primers included in the PCR were 60 Vbeta and 13 Jbeta primers. Generated by immunoSEQ multiplex PCR, the TCRdb table keeps only in-frame clones and is missing some. The table includes 50,000 to 70,000 clones, about 78% detected once. The sequenced material came from PBMCs. The chain links TRBV6-1 to TRBJ2-7; 9 bases match TRBD1. This receptor was identified in a girl aged 5 to 17 in good health and CMV-seropositive. CDR3 in DNA: TGTGCCAGCAGTGAAGCGGACAGGGGCCCTACGGGGTACGAGCAGTACTTC. Its translation is CASSEADRGPTGYEQYF.